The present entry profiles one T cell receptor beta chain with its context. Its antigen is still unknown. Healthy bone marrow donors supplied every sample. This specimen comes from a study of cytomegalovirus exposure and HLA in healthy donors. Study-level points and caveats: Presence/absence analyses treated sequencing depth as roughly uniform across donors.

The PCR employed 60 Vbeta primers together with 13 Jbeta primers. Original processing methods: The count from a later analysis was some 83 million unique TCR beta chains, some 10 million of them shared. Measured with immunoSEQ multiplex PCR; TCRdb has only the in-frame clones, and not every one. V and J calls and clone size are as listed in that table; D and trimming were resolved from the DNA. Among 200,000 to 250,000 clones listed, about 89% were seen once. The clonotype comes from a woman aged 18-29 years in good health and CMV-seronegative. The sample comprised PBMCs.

This CDR3 reads CASSWTGHNTEAFF. CDR3 bases: TGCGCCAGCAGCTGGACGGGACACAACACTGAAGCTTTCTTT. This chain uses TRBV5-1 with TRBJ1-1; D possibly corresponds to TRBD1 (6 bases). This CDR3 comprises 14 residues. Between the trimmed V and J ends, which lost 3 bases and 2 bases, there was a span of 11 bases. The V gene's germline CDR1 is SGHRS and CDR2 YFSETQ.